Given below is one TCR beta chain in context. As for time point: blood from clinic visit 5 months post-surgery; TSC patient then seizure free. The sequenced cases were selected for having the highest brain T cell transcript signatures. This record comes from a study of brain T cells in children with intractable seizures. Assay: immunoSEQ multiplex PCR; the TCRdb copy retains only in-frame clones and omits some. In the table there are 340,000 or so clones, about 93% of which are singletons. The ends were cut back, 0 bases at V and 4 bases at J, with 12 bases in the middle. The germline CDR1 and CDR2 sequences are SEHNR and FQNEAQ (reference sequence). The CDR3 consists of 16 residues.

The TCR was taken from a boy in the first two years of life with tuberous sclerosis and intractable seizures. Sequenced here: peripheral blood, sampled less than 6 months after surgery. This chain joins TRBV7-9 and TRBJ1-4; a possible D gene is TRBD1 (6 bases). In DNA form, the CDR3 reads TGTGCCAGCAGCTTAGCGAGCGGGACACTTAATGAAAAACTGTTTTTT. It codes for CASSLASGTLNEKLFF.